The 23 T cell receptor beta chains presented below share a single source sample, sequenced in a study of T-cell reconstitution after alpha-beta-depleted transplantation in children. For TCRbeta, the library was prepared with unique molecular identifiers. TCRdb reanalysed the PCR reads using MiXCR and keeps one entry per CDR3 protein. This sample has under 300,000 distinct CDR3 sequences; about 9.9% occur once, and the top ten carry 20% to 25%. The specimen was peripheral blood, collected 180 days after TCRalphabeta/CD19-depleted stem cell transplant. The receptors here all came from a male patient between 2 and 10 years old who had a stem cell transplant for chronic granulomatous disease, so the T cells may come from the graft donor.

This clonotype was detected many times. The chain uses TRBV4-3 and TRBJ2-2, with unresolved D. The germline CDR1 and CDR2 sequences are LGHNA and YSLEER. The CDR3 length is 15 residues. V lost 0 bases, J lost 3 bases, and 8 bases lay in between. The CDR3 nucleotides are TGCGCCAGCAGCCAAGAAGGGCAGGACACCGGGGAGCTGTTTTTT. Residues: CASSQEGQDTGELFF.

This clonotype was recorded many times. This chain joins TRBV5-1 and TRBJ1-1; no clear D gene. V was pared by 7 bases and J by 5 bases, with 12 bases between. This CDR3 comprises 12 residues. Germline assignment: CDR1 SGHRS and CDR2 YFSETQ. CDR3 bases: TGCGCCAGCGGCAAGGGAGGGACTGAAGCTTTCTTT. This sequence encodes CASGKGGTEAFF.

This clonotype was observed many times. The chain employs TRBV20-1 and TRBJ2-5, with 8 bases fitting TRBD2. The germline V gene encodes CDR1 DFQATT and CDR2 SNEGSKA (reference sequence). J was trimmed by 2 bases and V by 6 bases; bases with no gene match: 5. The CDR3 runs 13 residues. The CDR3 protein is CSAHIAGQETQYF. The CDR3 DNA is TGCAGTGCCCATATAGCGGGGCAAGAGACCCAGTACTTC.

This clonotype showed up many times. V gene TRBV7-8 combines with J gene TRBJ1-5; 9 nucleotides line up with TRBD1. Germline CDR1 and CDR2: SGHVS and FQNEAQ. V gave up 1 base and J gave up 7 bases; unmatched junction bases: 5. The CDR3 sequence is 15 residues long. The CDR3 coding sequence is TGTGCCAGCAGCTTAGACAGGGGGCCGGGACAGCCCCAGCATTTT. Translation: CASSLDRGPGQPQHF. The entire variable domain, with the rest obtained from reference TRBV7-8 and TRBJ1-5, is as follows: GAGVSQSPRYKVAKRGQDVALRCDPISGHVSLFWYQQALGQGPEFLTYFQNEAQLDKSGLPSDRFFAERPEGSVSTLKIQRTQQEDSAVYLCASSLDRGPGQPQHFGDGTRLSIL.

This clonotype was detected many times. In DNA, the CDR3 is TGTGCCAGCAGTTTCCCTCCGCTAGCGGGGAGGGATACGCAGTATTTT. It translates to CASSFPPLAGRDTQYF. The chain is built from TRBV28 and TRBJ2-3, with 9 bases matching TRBD2. CDR1 is MDHEN and CDR2 is SYDVKM in the germline V gene. The CDR3 length is 16 residues. V shed 3 bases and J 6 bases; nucleotides not matched to a gene: 10.

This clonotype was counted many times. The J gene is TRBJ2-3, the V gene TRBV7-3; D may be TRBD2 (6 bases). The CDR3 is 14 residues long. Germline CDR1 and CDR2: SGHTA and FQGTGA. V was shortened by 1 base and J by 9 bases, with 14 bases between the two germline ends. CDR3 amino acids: CASSLSLSGGTQYF. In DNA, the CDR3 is TGTGCCAGCAGCTTAAGTCTCAGTGGGGGGACGCAGTATTTT.

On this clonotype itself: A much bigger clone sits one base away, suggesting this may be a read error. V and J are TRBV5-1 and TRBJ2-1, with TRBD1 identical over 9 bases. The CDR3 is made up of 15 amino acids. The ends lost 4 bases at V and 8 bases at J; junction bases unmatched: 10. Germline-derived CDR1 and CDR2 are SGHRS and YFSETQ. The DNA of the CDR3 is TGCGCCAGCAGCATAACCTGGACAGGGGTCGATGAGCAGTTCTTC. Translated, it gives CASSITWTGVDEQFF.

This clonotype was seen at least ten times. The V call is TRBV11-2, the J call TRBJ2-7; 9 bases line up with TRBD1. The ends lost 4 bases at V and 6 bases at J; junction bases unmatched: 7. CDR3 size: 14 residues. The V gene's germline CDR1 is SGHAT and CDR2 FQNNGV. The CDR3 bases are TGTGCCAGCAGCTCTCCCACAGGGGGCATCGAGCAGTACTTC. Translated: CASSSPTGGIEQYF.

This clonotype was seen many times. This CDR3 is CSVSKTGTKETQYF. Written as DNA, the CDR3 is TGCAGCGTCAGTAAGACCGGGACTAAAGAGACCCAGTACTTC. This chain uses TRBV29-1 with TRBJ2-5, with 7 bases identical to TRBD2. CDR3 length equals 14 residues. Germline V lookup: CDR1 SQVTM, CDR2 ANQGSEA. J lost 3 bases, V lost 6 bases, and 10 bases had no gene match.

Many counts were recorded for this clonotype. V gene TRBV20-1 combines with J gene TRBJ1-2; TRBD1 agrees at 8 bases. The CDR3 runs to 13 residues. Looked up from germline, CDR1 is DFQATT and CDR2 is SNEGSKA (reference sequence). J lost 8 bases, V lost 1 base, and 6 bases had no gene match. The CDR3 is CSARARTGSGYTF. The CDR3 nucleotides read TGCAGTGCTAGAGCGAGGACAGGGAGCGGCTACACCTTC.

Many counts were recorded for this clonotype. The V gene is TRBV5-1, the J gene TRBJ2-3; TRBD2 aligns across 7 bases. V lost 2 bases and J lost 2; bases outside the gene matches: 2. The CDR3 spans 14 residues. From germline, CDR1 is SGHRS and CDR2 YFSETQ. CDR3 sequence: CASSFRLATDTQYF. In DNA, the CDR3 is TGCGCCAGCAGCTTCCGACTAGCCACAGATACGCAGTATTTT.

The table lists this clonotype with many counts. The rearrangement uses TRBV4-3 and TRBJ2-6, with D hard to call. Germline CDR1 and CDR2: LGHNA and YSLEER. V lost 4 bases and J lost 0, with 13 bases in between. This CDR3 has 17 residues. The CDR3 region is CASSPAATVSGANVLTF. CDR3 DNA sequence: TGCGCCAGCAGCCCCGCAGCCACAGTCTCTGGGGCCAACGTCCTGACTTTC.

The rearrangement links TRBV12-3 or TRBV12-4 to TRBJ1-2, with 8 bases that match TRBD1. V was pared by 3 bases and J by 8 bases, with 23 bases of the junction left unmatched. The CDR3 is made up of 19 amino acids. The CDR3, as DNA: TGTGCCAGCAGTTTTCGCCCCAGATCACTCCAGGGGGCTTGGCGCGGCTACACCTTC. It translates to CASSFRPRSLQGAWRGYTF.

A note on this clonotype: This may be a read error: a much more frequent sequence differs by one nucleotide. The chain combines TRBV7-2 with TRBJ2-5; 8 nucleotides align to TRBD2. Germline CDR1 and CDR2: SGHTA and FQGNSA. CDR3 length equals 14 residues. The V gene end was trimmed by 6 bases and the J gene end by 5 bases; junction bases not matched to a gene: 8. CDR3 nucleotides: TGTGCCAGCAGTCGGGAACTAGCGGTGGAGACCCAGTACTTC. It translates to CASSRELAVETQYF.

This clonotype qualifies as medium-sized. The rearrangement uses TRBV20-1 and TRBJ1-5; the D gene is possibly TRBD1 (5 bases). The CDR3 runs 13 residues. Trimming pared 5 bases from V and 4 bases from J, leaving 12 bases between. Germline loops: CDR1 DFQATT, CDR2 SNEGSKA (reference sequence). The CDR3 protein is CSAPLEGNQPQHF. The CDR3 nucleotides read TGCAGTGCTCCCTTAGAGGGGAATCAGCCCCAGCATTTT.

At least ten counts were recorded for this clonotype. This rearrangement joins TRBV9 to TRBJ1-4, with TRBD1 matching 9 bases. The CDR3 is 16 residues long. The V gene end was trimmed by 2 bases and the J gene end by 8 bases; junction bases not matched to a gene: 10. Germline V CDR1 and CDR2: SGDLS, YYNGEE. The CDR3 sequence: CASSVLQGAPGEKLFF. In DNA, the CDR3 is TGTGCCAGCAGCGTTCTACAGGGGGCCCCTGGGGAAAAACTGTTTTTT.

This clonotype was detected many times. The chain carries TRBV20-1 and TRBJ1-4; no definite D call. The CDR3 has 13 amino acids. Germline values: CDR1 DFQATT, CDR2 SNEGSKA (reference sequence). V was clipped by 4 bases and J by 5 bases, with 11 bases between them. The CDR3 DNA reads TGCAGTGCTAACGGGCCGTTAAATGAAAAACTGTTTTTT. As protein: CSANGPLNEKLFF.

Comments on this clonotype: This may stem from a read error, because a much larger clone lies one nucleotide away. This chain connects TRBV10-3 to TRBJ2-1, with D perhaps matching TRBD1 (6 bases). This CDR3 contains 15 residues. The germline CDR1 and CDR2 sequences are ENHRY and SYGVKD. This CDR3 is CPISESQGPYNEQFF. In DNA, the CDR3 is TGTCCCATCAGTGAGTCGCAGGGGCCCTACAATGAGCAGTTCTTC.

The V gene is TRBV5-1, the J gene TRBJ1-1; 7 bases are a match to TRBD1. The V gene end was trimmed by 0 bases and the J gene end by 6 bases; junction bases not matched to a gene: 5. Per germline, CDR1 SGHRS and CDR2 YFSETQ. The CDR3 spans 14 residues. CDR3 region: CASSLDRGTAEAFF. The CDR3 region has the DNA TGCGCCAGCAGCTTGGACAGGGGCACGGCTGAAGCTTTCTTT.

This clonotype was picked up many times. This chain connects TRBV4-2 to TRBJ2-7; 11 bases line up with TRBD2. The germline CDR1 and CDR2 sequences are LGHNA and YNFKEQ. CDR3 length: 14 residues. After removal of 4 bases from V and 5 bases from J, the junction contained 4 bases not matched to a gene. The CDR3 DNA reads TGTGCCAGCAGCCTACTAGCGGGGGAAAACGAGCAGTACTTC. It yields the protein CASSLLAGENEQYF.

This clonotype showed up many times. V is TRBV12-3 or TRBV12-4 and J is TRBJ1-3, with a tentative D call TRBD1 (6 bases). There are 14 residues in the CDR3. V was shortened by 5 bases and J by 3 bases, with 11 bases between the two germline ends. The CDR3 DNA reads TGTGCCAGCAGTCCAAACAGGGTTGGAAACACCATATATTTT. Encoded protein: CASSPNRVGNTIYF.

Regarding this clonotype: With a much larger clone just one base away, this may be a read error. CDR3 amino acids: CASTQLAGVYNEQFF. In DNA, the CDR3 is TGTGCCAGCACCCAACTAGCGGGAGTGTACAATGAGCAGTTCTTC. The V call is TRBV3-1, the J call TRBJ2-1, with 11 positions matching TRBD2. From germline, CDR1 is LGHDT and CDR2 YNNKEL (reference sequence). There are 15 residues in the CDR3.

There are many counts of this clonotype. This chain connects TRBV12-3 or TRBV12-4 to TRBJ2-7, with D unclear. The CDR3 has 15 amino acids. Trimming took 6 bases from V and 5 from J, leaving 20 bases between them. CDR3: CASSHDLAPKNEQYF. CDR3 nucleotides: TGTGCCAGCAGCCATGACTTGGCCCCGAAGAACGAGCAGTACTTC.